This T cell receptor beta chain appears in the sequencing data of a study of cytomegalovirus exposure and HLA in healthy donors. Both 60 Vbeta primers and 13 Jbeta primers went into the PCR. Profiled with immunoSEQ multiplex PCR; TCRdb holds only in-frame clones, not every one. Of some 140,000 clones listed, 60% to 85% are singletons. This clone has just a few counts. Other DNA sequences in the same sample also yield this CDR3. Germline assignment: CDR1 SGHRS and CDR2 YFSETQ. This CDR3 has 13 residues. V dropped 3 bases and J dropped 0 bases, with 6 bases sitting between them. Source material: PBMCs. The gene calls are TRBV5-1 and TRBJ1-1; a possible D gene is TRBD1 (5 bases). This TCR was recovered from a woman aged 18-29 years in good health and CMV-seronegative. In nucleotides, the CDR3 is TGCGCCAGCAGCTGGGGGGTGAACACTGAAGCTTTCTTT. It is translated as CASSWGVNTEAFF.